This T cell receptor beta chain was retrieved from a study of cytomegalovirus exposure and HLA in healthy donors. Study-level points and caveats: Several V segments, TRBV6-2 and TRBV6-3 among them, could not be told apart and were dropped. Some highly shared sequence variants likely arose as a pipeline artifact.

Trimming removed 1 base at V and 5 bases at J, with 12 bases between. CDR3 length: 15 residues. The germline V gene encodes CDR1 LNHDA and CDR2 SQIVND (reference sequence). Comment on this clone: Its antigen remains unknown.

The PCR employed 60 Vbeta primers together with 13 Jbeta primers. Generated by immunoSEQ multiplex PCR, the TCRdb table keeps only in-frame clones and is missing some. Among roughly 250,000 clones listed, 84% were seen once. Sequenced: PBMCs. This sequence was found in a woman aged 40 to 50 in good health and CMV-seropositive. This sequence joins TRBV19 and TRBJ2-1, with D perhaps TRBD2 (6 bases). Here the CDR3 reads CASSIGGGINNEQFF. The CDR3 bases are TGTGCCAGTAGTATAGGGGGCGGGATCAACAATGAGCAGTTCTTC.